The source of this T cell receptor (beta chain) is a study of blood T cells in healthy people across ages. Each donor was a healthy Caucasian individual from Russia, aged roughly 6 to 90. For the second PCR, which ran for roughly 7 to 11 cycles, a sample-barcoded 5' primer and a J-beta primer mix were used. TCRdb fed the 5' RACE reads into MiXCR, producing one record per CDR3 protein. The data hold hundreds of thousands of distinct CDR3 sequences, with approximately 50% observed a single time. V lost 0 bases and J lost 1; bases outside the gene matches: 8. The germline V gene has CDR1 SEHNR and CDR2 FQNEAQ (reference sequence). CDR3 length: 18 amino acids.

This chain joins TRBV7-9 and TRBJ1-1; 10 bases are a match to TRBD1. The origin of this receptor is a man aged 55-75 years in good health. Sequencing used blood. This CDR3 reads CASSLARGQGSGNTEAFF. The CDR3 DNA is TGTGCCAGCAGCTTAGCGCGGGGACAGGGGTCCGGGAACACTGAAGCTTTCTTT.